The source of this T cell receptor (beta chain) is a study of T cell responses to AZD1222 COVID-19 vaccine. Profiled with immunoSEQ multiplex PCR; TCRdb holds only in-frame clones, not every one. The table shows tens of thousands of clones, with about 90% occurring only once. Broader study findings: Compared with day 0, the breadth and depth of the Spike-specific TCR repertoire rose significantly after two doses of AZD1222. Distributed over spike, vaccine-associated CD4 TCRs predominated at 160-218 and 743-854.

Turning to this clone: No antigen is known for it.

Specimen: peripheral blood, collected on day 0 of AZD1222 vaccination. The sequence came from an adult in good health.

Here the CDR3 DNA reads TGTGCCAGCAGCGTCAGACTAGCGGGGAACACCGGGGAGCTGTTTTTT. Its translation is CASSVRLAGNTGELFF. The V gene is TRBV9, the J gene TRBJ2-2; 10 positions match TRBD2. Germline loops: CDR1 SGDLS, CDR2 YYNGEE. This CDR3 contains 16 residues. Losses at the gene ends were 2 bases for V and 1 base for J; bases not matched to a gene: 2.